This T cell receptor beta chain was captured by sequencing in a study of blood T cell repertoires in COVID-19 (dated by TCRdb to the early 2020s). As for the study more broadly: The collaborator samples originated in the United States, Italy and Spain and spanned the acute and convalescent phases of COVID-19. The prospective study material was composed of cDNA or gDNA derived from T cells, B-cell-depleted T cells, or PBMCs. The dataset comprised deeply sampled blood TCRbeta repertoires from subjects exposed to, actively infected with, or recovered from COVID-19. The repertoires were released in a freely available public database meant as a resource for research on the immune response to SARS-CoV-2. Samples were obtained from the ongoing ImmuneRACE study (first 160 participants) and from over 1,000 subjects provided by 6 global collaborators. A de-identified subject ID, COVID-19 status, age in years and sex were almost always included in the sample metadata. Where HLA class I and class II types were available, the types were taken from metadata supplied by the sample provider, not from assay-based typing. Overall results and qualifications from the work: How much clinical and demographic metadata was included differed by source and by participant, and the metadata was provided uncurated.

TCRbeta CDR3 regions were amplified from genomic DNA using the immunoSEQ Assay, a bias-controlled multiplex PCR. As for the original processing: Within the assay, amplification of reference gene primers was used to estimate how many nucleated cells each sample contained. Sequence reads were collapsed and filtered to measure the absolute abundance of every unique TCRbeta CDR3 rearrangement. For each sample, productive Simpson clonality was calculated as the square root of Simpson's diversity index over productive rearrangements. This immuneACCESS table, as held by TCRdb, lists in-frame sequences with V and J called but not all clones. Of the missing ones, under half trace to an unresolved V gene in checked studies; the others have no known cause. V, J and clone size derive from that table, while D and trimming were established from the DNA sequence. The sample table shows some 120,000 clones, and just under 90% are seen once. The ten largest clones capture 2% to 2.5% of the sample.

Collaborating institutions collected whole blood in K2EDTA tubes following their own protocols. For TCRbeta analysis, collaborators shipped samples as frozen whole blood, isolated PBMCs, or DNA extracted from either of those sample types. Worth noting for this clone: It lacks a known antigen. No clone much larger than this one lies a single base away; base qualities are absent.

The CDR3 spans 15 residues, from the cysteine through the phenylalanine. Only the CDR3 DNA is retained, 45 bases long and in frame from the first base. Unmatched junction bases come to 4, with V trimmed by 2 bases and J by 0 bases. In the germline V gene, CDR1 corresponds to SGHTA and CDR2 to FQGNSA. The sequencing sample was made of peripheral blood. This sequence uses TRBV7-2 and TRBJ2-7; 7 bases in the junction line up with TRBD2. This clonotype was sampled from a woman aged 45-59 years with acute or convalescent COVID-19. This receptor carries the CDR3 CASSLSRTSSYEQYF. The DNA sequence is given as TGTGCCAGCAGCTTATCCCGGACTAGCTCCTACGAGCAGTACTTC.